One and the same sample provided the 9 T cell receptor beta chains below, sequenced in a study of shared clonotypes between healthy human individuals. This table comes from immunoSEQ multiplex PCR, and its TCRdb copy is limited to in-frame clones, with some not included. The table lists about 610,000 clones, 95% to 98% of them singletons. Sequencing was carried out using naive CD4+ T cells sorted from blood. Subset noted: CD45RA+ positively selected. These receptors all come from a woman aged 25 to 45 in good health.

The chain joins TRBV19 to TRBJ1-1, with D unresolved. From germline, CDR1 is LNHDA and CDR2 SQIVND (reference sequence). Trimming removed 1 base at V and 5 bases at J, with 8 bases between. The CDR3 is made up of 13 amino acids. In nucleotides, the CDR3 is TGTGCCAGTAGTATAGTTTATGGGACTGAAGCTTTCTTT. It specifies CASSIVYGTEAFF.

The gene calls are TRBV7-2 and TRBJ1-1, with a tentative D call TRBD1 (6 bases). Germline V lookup: CDR1 SGHTA, CDR2 FQGNSA. This CDR3 comprises 13 residues. Trimming took off 5 bases at V and 3 bases at J, with 10 bases between the two ends. The CDR3 region is CASSTQGDTEAFF. The DNA for the CDR3 is TGTGCCAGCAGCACACAGGGCGACACTGAAGCTTTCTTT.

The CDR3 DNA reads as TGTGCCAGCAGCTTGGTGTGGGTGGGTCCTGAGCAGTACTTC. Protein sequence: CASSLVWVGPEQYF. The V and J genes are TRBV5-5 and TRBJ2-7, with unresolved D. The germline CDR1 and CDR2 sequences are SGHKS and YYEKEE (reference sequence). V lost 0 bases and J 7 bases, leaving 14 bases between the germline ends. The length of the CDR3 is 14 residues.

The chain has TRBV18 and TRBJ1-1; 7 bases match TRBD1. The CDR3 is 13 amino acids. The V and J ends lost 0 bases and 7 bases, in that order; junction bases with no gene match: 2. Germline CDR1 reads KGHSH; CDR2 reads LQKENI. The CDR3 is CASSPPGQFEAFF. The CDR3 bases are TGTGCCAGCTCACCACCGGGACAGTTTGAAGCTTTCTTT.

This chain connects TRBV18 to TRBJ1-1, with D uncertain. Trimming left V 3 bases short and J 3 bases short, with 20 bases between. Germline assignment: CDR1 KGHSH and CDR2 LQKENI. The CDR3 spans 17 residues. The CDR3 here is CASSPLEGKEEYTEAFF. CDR3 DNA: TGTGCCAGCTCACCTTTGGAAGGGAAAGAAGAGTACACTGAAGCTTTCTTT.

The chain joins TRBV7-2 to TRBJ2-5, with D unclear. With 3 bases removed from V and 6 bases from J, the gap between germline ends came to 14 bases. The germline gives CDR1 SGHTA, CDR2 FQGNSA. The CDR3 runs to 14 residues. The CDR3 is CASSLVPPPKTQYF. The CDR3, as DNA: TGTGCCAGCAGCTTGGTTCCCCCTCCCAAGACCCAGTACTTC.

The chain uses TRBV27 and TRBJ2-1; 7 positions agree with TRBD2. The ends lost 5 bases at V and 2 bases at J; junction bases unmatched: 9. The CDR3 covers 16 residues. The germline CDR1 and CDR2 sequences are MNHEY and SMNVEV (reference sequence). In nucleotides, the CDR3 is TGTGCCAGCAGTCCAGGTCCGCGGGGGACCTACAATGAGCAGTTCTTC. Translated, it gives CASSPGPRGTYNEQFF.

The chain combines TRBV4-1 with TRBJ2-7, with 7 bases fitting TRBD2. The germline gives CDR1 MGHRA, CDR2 YSYEKL. V was pared by 1 base and J by 5 bases, with 17 bases of the junction left unmatched. CDR3 size: 18 residues. CDR3 sequence (DNA): TGCGCCAGCAGCCAAGGATTTGCGGGAGTCTTCTTTTCGGACGAGCAGTACTTC. Protein product: CASSQGFAGVFFSDEQYF.

CDR3 sequence: CASRGLDLLNQPQHF. The CDR3, as DNA: TGTGCCAGTCGAGGCCTCGACCTTCTCAATCAGCCCCAGCATTTT. This rearrangement joins TRBV28 to TRBJ1-5, with D unclear. Looked up from germline, CDR1 is MDHEN and CDR2 is SYDVKM. Trimming pared 9 bases from V and 3 bases from J, leaving 18 bases between. This CDR3 spans 15 amino acids.